The 16 T cell receptor beta chains below come from one sample, sequenced in a study of Tregs in tolerant kidney transplant recipients. Related graft donors supplied nonmyeloablative bone marrow transplants, and mixed chimerism was transient. The protocol was immunoSEQ multiplex PCR, while the TCRdb copy is restricted to in-frame clones and leaves out a portion. The table shows about 100,000 clones, with roughly 93% occurring only once. The starting material was CD4+ T cells from blood (PBMCs), obtained 12 months after the transplant. The receptors here all came from a human patient who received a combined kidney and bone marrow transplant. Some of these T cells may belong to the graft donor.

This chain joins TRBV4-3 and TRBJ2-5, with 9 nucleotides matching TRBD2. V lost 11 bases to trimming and J lost 0 bases; unmatched junction nucleotides: 10. Germline CDR1 is LGHNA and CDR2 is YSLEER. The CDR3 contains 15 residues. The DNA of the CDR3 is TGCGCCCGCGCAGGCTCTAGCGGGAACCAAGAGACCCAGTACTTC. Its translation: CARAGSSGNQETQYF.

This chain uses TRBV19 with TRBJ1-5; 7 nucleotides align to TRBD1. The CDR3 runs to 16 residues. V lost 5 bases and J lost 5; bases outside the gene matches: 12. Germline V CDR1 and CDR2: LNHDA, SQIVND (reference sequence). DNA of the CDR3: TGTGCCAGTAGTCGGGCGCGCTCAGGGGGTTATCAGCCCCAGCATTTT. It translates to CASSRARSGGYQPQHF.

The V call is TRBV5-1, the J call TRBJ2-5, with D maybe TRBD1 (6 bases). From germline, CDR1 is SGHRS and CDR2 YFSETQ. Deletions cut 3 bases from V and 5 bases from J, with 17 bases between. This CDR3 spans 15 amino acids. The CDR3 reads CASSYSRGGSETQYF. The CDR3 nucleotides are TGCGCCAGCAGCTACAGCAGGGGTGGCAGCGAGACCCAGTACTTC.

The chain is built from TRBV30 and TRBJ2-2, with D perhaps matching TRBD2 (6 bases). The V and J ends lost 2 bases and 3 bases respectively, with 13 bases between them. The CDR3 has 15 amino acids. Germline CDR1 and CDR2: GTSNPN and SVGIG (reference sequence). The CDR3 loop is CAWSSQASDTGELFF. CDR3 DNA: TGTGCCTGGAGTTCCCAGGCTAGCGACACCGGGGAGCTGTTTTTT. The full variable domain, its missing parts supplied by reference TRBV30 and TRBJ2-2, is SQTIHQWPATLVQPVGSPLSLECTVEGTSNPNLYWYRQAAGRGLQLLFYSVGIGQISSEVPQNLSASRPQDRQFILSSKKLLLSDSGFYLCAWSSQASDTGELFFGEGSRLTVL.

The V and J genes are TRBV9 and TRBJ2-3, with TRBD1 as a possible D gene (6 bases). The length of the CDR3 is 14 residues. Trimming stripped 0 bases from V and 3 bases from J, with 8 bases between. Germline values: CDR1 SGDLS, CDR2 YYNGEE. Written as DNA, the CDR3 is TGTGCCAGCAGCGTAGCAGGGGTGACAGATACGCAGTATTTT. Translated: CASSVAGVTDTQYF.

The J gene is TRBJ2-2, the V gene TRBV4-1, with D tentatively TRBD1 (5 bases). The CDR3 runs 15 residues. V was pared by 3 bases and J by 6 bases, with 14 bases between. Germline V lookup: CDR1 MGHRA, CDR2 YSYEKL. The CDR3 region is CASSHVLSGSGELFF. The CDR3 bases are TGCGCCAGCAGCCACGTACTCTCAGGGTCCGGGGAGCTGTTTTTT.

This chain links TRBV30 with TRBJ1-1; D not resolved. This CDR3 region has 14 residues. The germline CDR1 and CDR2 sequences are GTSNPN and SVGIG (reference sequence). Trimming stripped 0 bases from V and 5 bases from J, with 13 bases between. This CDR3 is CAWSVSLLPTEAFF. The CDR3 DNA sequence: TGTGCCTGGAGTGTGAGTCTCCTTCCTACTGAAGCTTTCTTT.

The chain joins TRBV4-3 to TRBJ2-6, with TRBD2 as a possible D gene (7 bases). Germline CDR1 and CDR2: LGHNA and YSLEER. Trimming shortened V by 6 bases and J by 0 bases, and 15 bases separated the two germline ends. The CDR3 runs 17 residues. CDR3 residues: CASRPGRGYSGANVLTF. The CDR3 bases are TGCGCCAGCAGGCCAGGGAGGGGGTACTCTGGGGCCAACGTCCTGACTTTC.

The chain couples TRBV20-1 to TRBJ1-2, with 9 bases matching TRBD1. Germline CDR1 reads DFQATT; CDR2 reads SNEGSKA (reference sequence). With V trimmed by 5 bases and J by 7 bases, 2 bases remained unmatched. The CDR3 sequence is 11 residues long. The CDR3, as DNA: TGCAGTGCTGGGACAGGGACTGGCTACACCTTC. This sequence encodes CSAGTGTGYTF.

The chain uses TRBV6-1 and TRBJ2-1; 14 positions agree with TRBD2. Germline V CDR1 and CDR2: MNHNS, SASEGT. The CDR3 covers 15 residues. Trimming removed 5 bases from V and 10 bases from J; junction bases left unmatched: 7. Written as DNA, the CDR3 is TGTGCCAGCAGTTCGACTAGCGGGGGGGCCCGGGAGCAGTTCTTC. It yields the protein CASSSTSGGAREQFF.

This clone was observed a handful of times. The chain recombines TRBV5-6 with TRBJ2-7; 14 bases line up with TRBD2. V dropped 5 bases and J dropped 5; count of bases not matched to a gene: 9. CDR1 SGHDT and CDR2 YYEEEE come from the germline V gene. The CDR3 totals 16 residues. For the CDR3, the DNA is TGTGCCAGCAGGCGACGACTAGCGGGGGGGCCCCACGAGCAGTACTTC. This codes for CASRRRLAGGPHEQYF.

The rearrangement uses TRBV11-2 and TRBJ2-1; D uncertain. V gave up 1 base and J gave up 8 bases, with 6 bases separating them. This CDR3 has 12 residues. In germline, CDR1 is SGHAT, CDR2 FQNNGV. The CDR3 is CASSLVRDEQFF. In DNA, the CDR3 is TGTGCCAGCAGCTTAGTTCGAGATGAGCAGTTCTTC. The full variable domain, in which reference TRBV11-2 and TRBJ2-1 provide the parts outside the CDR3, is EAGVAQSPRYKIIEKRQSVAFWCNPISGHATLYWYQQILGQGPKLLIQFQNNGVVDDSQLPKDRFSAERLKGVDSTLKIQPAKLEDSAVYLCASSLVRDEQFFGPGTRLTVL.

The chain recombines TRBV29-1 with TRBJ1-1, with 7 bases that match TRBD1. The germline V gene has CDR1 SQVTM and CDR2 ANQGSEA. This CDR3 is 14 amino acids long. Trimming at V came to 1 base and at J to 5 bases, leaving 7 bases not matched to a gene. This chain's CDR3 is CSVEGGRGFTEAFF. CDR3 sequence (DNA): TGCAGCGTTGAAGGCGGCAGGGGGTTTACTGAAGCTTTCTTT.

The chain uses TRBV11-1 and TRBJ2-2, with 11 bases that match TRBD2. Germline trimming cut 3 bases from V and 7 bases from J; bases unmatched to any gene: 16. In germline, CDR1 is SGHAT, CDR2 FQDESV (reference sequence). There are 19 residues in the CDR3. This CDR3 reads CASSFREGLAGGPSGELFF. The DNA of the CDR3 is TGTGCCAGCAGCTTTCGGGAAGGGCTAGCGGGGGGCCCTAGCGGGGAGCTGTTTTTT. Variable domain in full (rest from reference TRBV11-1 and TRBJ2-2): EAEVAQSPRYKITEKSQAVAFWCDPISGHATLYWYRQILGQGPELLVQFQDESVVDDSQLPKDRFSAERLKGVDSTLKIQPAELGDSAMYLCASSFREGLAGGPSGELFFGEGSRLTVL.

This chain links TRBV12-5 with TRBJ2-5; TRBD2 agrees at 9 bases. Trimming took 7 bases from V and 9 from J; bases not matched to a gene: 12. The CDR3 has 14 amino acids. The germline V gene has CDR1 LGHNT and CDR2 FRNRAP. This CDR3 reads CASATWIAGVAQYF. DNA for the CDR3: TGTGCTAGTGCCACTTGGATAGCGGGAGTGGCCCAGTACTTC.

This chain uses TRBV7-2 with TRBJ1-1; a weak D match, TRBD1 (6 bases). CDR1 and CDR2 (germline): SGHTA, FQGNSA. V was pared by 2 bases and J by 8 bases, with 18 bases between. CDR3 length: 15 amino acids. The CDR3 spells CASSLRFRGAEEAFF. DNA of the CDR3: TGTGCCAGCAGCTTACGATTCCGGGGGGCGGAGGAAGCTTTCTTT.